The 28 T cell receptor beta chains in this list originate from one sample, sequenced in a study of T cell responses to AZD1222 COVID-19 vaccine. Libraries were prepared by immunoSEQ multiplex PCR; TCRdb keeps only in-frame clonotypes and omits some of them. The sample records approximately 88,000 clones, less than 95% being singletons. The starting material was peripheral blood, obtained 28 days after the second AZD1222 dose. These receptors originate from an adult who received the AZD1222 COVID-19 vaccine.

The chain uses TRBV19 and TRBJ1-3; 10 positions agree with TRBD1. The germline gives CDR1 LNHDA, CDR2 SQIVND (reference sequence). Unmatched junction bases numbered 4, after V lost 2 bases and J lost 3 bases. The CDR3 has 16 amino acids. CDR3 amino acids: CASSIWTGGGGNTIYF. The CDR3 DNA reads as TGTGCCAGTAGTATATGGACAGGGGGAGGTGGAAACACCATATATTTT.

The chain uses TRBV19 and TRBJ1-3; D not resolved. Germline V CDR1 and CDR2: LNHDA, SQIVND (reference sequence). The CDR3 consists of 16 residues. Trimming shortened V by 3 bases and J by 4 bases, and 16 bases separated the two germline ends. The CDR3 loop is CASSIERTTRGNTIYF. The CDR3 nucleotides are TGTGCCAGTAGTATTGAAAGGACCACGAGAGGAAACACCATATATTTT.

V usage is TRBV7-9 and J usage is TRBJ2-6; the D gene is possibly TRBD1 (6 bases). CDR1 SEHNR and CDR2 FQNEAQ come from the germline V gene (reference sequence). V was clipped by 5 bases and J by 0 bases, with 14 bases between them. The length of the CDR3 is 17 residues. The CDR3 reads CASSPGQYSSGANVLTF. The CDR3 coding sequence is TGTGCCAGCAGCCCCGGACAGTATAGCTCTGGGGCCAACGTCCTGACTTTC.

The chain employs TRBV19 and TRBJ2-7; no definite D call. The CDR3 covers 16 residues. In germline, CDR1 is LNHDA, CDR2 SQIVND (reference sequence). Trimming removed 4 bases from V and 2 bases from J, with 18 bases in between. The CDR3 DNA reads as TGTGCCAGTAGTAACCAGCTGAGAGAATCGACCTACGAGCAGTACTTC. This translates into CASSNQLRESTYEQYF.

The chain employs TRBV6-5 and TRBJ1-5; D possibly corresponds to TRBD1 (5 bases). The V end lost 10 bases, the J end lost 7 bases, and 20 bases lay between the germline ends. Looked up from germline, CDR1 is MNHEY and CDR2 is SVGAGI. CDR3 length: 14 residues. CDR3 nucleotide sequence: TGTGCCACTACCGGGGTAGGGGCGGGGCAGCCCCAGCATTTT. Protein: CATTGVGAGQPQHF.

Here the CDR3 reads CASSTGTGQTGQPQHF. The CDR3 DNA reads TGTGCCAGCAGTACAGGGACAGGGCAGACCGGTCAGCCCCAGCATTTT. The gene calls are TRBV28 and TRBJ1-5; 9 positions match TRBD1. Germline V gene data show CDR1 as MDHEN and CDR2 as SYDVKM. The V and J ends lost 5 bases and 6 bases, in that order; junction bases with no gene match: 11. The CDR3 covers 16 residues.

The chain combines TRBV7-8 with TRBJ2-2; TRBD1 agrees at 8 bases. The CDR3 spans 18 residues. CDR1 and CDR2 (germline): SGHVS, FQNEAQ. Germline trimming cut 3 bases from V and 7 bases from J; bases unmatched to any gene: 16. The CDR3, as DNA: TGTGCCAGCAGCTTTTTTCCCCCCTCGGCAGGGGGCGTCGGGGAGCTGTTTTTT. Protein sequence: CASSFFPPSAGGVGELFF. The variable domain in full, with the rest retrieved from reference TRBV7-8 and TRBJ2-2, is GAGVSQSPRYKVAKRGQDVALRCDPISGHVSLFWYQQALGQGPEFLTYFQNEAQLDKSGLPSDRFFAERPEGSVSTLKIQRTQQEDSAVYLCASSFFPPSAGGVGELFFGEGSRLTVL.

This chain links TRBV10-3 with TRBJ1-3; D remains unclear. Germline V gene lookup returns CDR1 ENHRY and CDR2 SYGVKD. Trimming stripped 2 bases from V and 6 bases from J, with 8 bases between. This CDR3 has 13 amino acids. The CDR3 sequence: CAISEGWLNTIYF. In DNA, the CDR3 is TGTGCCATCAGTGAGGGATGGCTAAACACCATATATTTT.

The chain has TRBV6-5 and TRBJ1-1, with 9 bases lining up with TRBD1. J lost 4 bases, V lost 7 bases, and 10 bases had no gene match. CDR1 is MNHEY and CDR2 is SVGAGI in the germline V gene. This CDR3 region has 15 residues. CDR3 loop: CASNGGQGGFTEAFF. For the CDR3, the DNA is TGTGCCAGCAACGGGGGACAGGGAGGATTCACTGAAGCTTTCTTT.

V usage is TRBV4-1 and J usage is TRBJ1-1; weak D call: TRBD1 (5 bases). Germline-derived CDR1 and CDR2 are MGHRA and YSYEKL. The CDR3 covers 16 residues. Trimming cost V 2 bases and J 3 bases, with 16 bases left between them. The CDR3 sequence: CASSQQGAGRDTEAFF. CDR3 sequence (DNA): TGCGCCAGCAGCCAACAAGGGGCCGGTAGGGACACTGAAGCTTTCTTT.

The rearrangement joins TRBV5-6 to TRBJ1-2; 7 positions match TRBD1. Looked up from germline, CDR1 is SGHDT and CDR2 is YYEEEE. This CDR3 is built from 11 residues. After removal of 5 bases from V and 7 bases from J, the junction contained 2 bases not matched to a gene. The CDR3 loop is CASRQGGGYTF. CDR3 nucleotides: TGTGCCAGCAGGCAGGGGGGTGGCTACACCTTC.

The chain combines TRBV7-2 with TRBJ1-1, with D possibly TRBD1 on 6 matching bases. The germline gives CDR1 SGHTA, CDR2 FQGNSA. Trimming shortened V by 4 bases and J by 7 bases, and 10 bases separated the two germline ends. The CDR3 sequence is 12 residues long. CDR3 in amino acids: CASSSGQNEAFF. The DNA of the CDR3 is TGTGCCAGCAGCTCCGGACAGAATGAAGCTTTCTTT.

This chain joins TRBV14 and TRBJ1-3; D not resolved. CDR3 length: 15 amino acids. V was trimmed by 3 bases and J by 0 bases, leaving 9 bases between them. Germline loops: CDR1 SGHDN, CDR2 FVKESK. For the CDR3, the DNA is TGTGCCAGCAGCCAGGGAACCTTCTCTGGAAACACCATATATTTT. This translates into CASSQGTFSGNTIYF.

V gene TRBV9 combines with J gene TRBJ2-1; D remains ambiguous. In germline, CDR1 is SGDLS, CDR2 YYNGEE. V was shortened by 2 bases and J by 0 bases, with 15 bases between the two germline ends. The CDR3 has 17 residues. The CDR3 protein is CASSVTPYHSSYNEQFF. The CDR3 region has the DNA TGTGCCAGCAGCGTCACTCCCTATCATAGCTCCTACAATGAGCAGTTCTTC.

This chain joins TRBV5-6 and TRBJ2-2; D possibly corresponds to TRBD1 (6 bases). The germline gives CDR1 SGHDT, CDR2 YYEEEE. The CDR3 contains 13 residues. The ends were cut back, 2 bases at V and 7 bases at J, with 9 bases in the middle. CDR3 DNA sequence: TGTGCCAGCAGCTTAGACAGGTTCGGGGAGCTGTTTTTT. This codes for CASSLDRFGELFF.

This chain joins TRBV6-5 and TRBJ1-4, with unresolved D. The CDR3 totals 15 residues. V lost 6 bases, J lost 8 bases, and 19 bases lay in between. The V gene's germline CDR1 is MNHEY and CDR2 SVGAGI. The CDR3 coding sequence is TGTGCCAGCAGCCTAACGGGAGAGATGCGGGAAAAACTGTTTTTT. Translated, it gives CASSLTGEMREKLFF.

The CDR3, as DNA: TGCGCCAGCAACTTAGGAGGGAACACTGAAGCTTTCTTT. This sequence encodes CASNLGGNTEAFF. This chain joins TRBV5-1 and TRBJ1-1; D unresolved. V gave up 6 bases and J gave up 1 base, with 10 bases separating them. CDR1 and CDR2 from the germline V gene are SGHRS and YFSETQ. This CDR3 comprises 13 residues.

This clone came up once. The rearrangement links TRBV7-2 to TRBJ2-7, with 8 bases that match TRBD1. V dropped 2 bases and J dropped 5; count of bases not matched to a gene: 14. The CDR3 totals 17 residues. Germline loops: CDR1 SGHTA, CDR2 FQGNSA. The CDR3 DNA reads as TGTGCCAGCAGCTTAAAATCGGCGGCAGGGGGCTTCCACGAGCAGTACTTC. Encoded protein: CASSLKSAAGGFHEQYF.

CDR3 in DNA: TGTGCCAGCTCACCATTAGAGGTGGTTAACACTGAAGCTTTCTTT. Protein: CASSPLEVVNTEAFF. The J gene is TRBJ1-1, the V gene TRBV18; no reliable D call. Trimming cost V 2 bases and J 2 bases, with 12 bases left between them. From germline, CDR1 is KGHSH and CDR2 LQKENI. This CDR3 has 15 residues.

The chain combines TRBV15 with TRBJ1-2, with no clear D. CDR1 and CDR2 (germline): LNHNV, YYDKDF (reference sequence). Trimming removed 0 bases from V and 8 bases from J, with 22 bases in between. CDR3 length equals 17 residues. The CDR3 bases are TGTGCCACCAGCAGAGATCCCATTCGACGGTCCTTGGTGGGCTACACCTTC. It specifies CATSRDPIRRSLVGYTF.

CDR3 in amino acids: CASSYRYNSGANVLTF. The CDR3 DNA reads TGTGCCAGCAGTTACAGATACAACTCTGGGGCCAACGTCCTGACTTTC. V usage is TRBV6-5 and J usage is TRBJ2-6; unclear D gene. CDR1 is MNHEY and CDR2 is SVGAGI in the germline V gene. This CDR3 region has 16 residues. Trimming took off 2 bases at V and 0 bases at J, with 8 bases between the two ends.

This chain links TRBV7-2 with TRBJ2-2; 7 bases match TRBD2. The J segment lost 0 bases and the V segment lost 0 bases, leaving 4 bases of the junction unmatched. Germline CDR1 reads SGHTA; CDR2 reads FQGNSA. The CDR3 extends over 17 amino acids. CDR3 amino acids: CASSLAGGPPNTGELFF. CDR3 DNA sequence: TGTGCCAGCAGCTTAGCGGGAGGGCCCCCGAACACCGGGGAGCTGTTTTTT.

The chain combines TRBV6-5 with TRBJ1-1, with D unclear. This CDR3 contains 15 residues. CDR1 is MNHEY, CDR2 SVGAGI, per germline. V lost 2 bases and J 1 base, leaving 11 bases between the germline ends. CDR3 sequence (DNA): TGTGCCAGCAGTTACGACGGGGAAAGGAACACTGAAGCTTTCTTT. Translating it yields CASSYDGERNTEAFF.

This chain joins TRBV6-5 and TRBJ1-6, with a possible D match to TRBD1 (6 bases). Per the germline V gene, CDR1 is MNHEY and CDR2 is SVGAGI. This CDR3 contains 14 residues. Trimming pared 6 bases from V and 9 bases from J, leaving 15 bases between. CDR3 loop: CASRLQGVSSPLHF. CDR3 coding DNA: TGTGCCAGCAGATTACAGGGTGTAAGTTCACCCCTCCACTTT.

V and J are TRBV9 and TRBJ2-1; 9 bases match TRBD2. V lost 5 bases to trimming and J lost 4 bases; unmatched junction nucleotides: 4. The CDR3 has 14 amino acids. Germline-derived CDR1 and CDR2 are SGDLS and YYNGEE. CDR3 region: CASSRTSEYNEQFF. DNA of the CDR3: TGTGCCAGCAGTCGGACTAGCGAGTACAATGAGCAGTTCTTC.

The chain is built from TRBV6-5 and TRBJ1-5, with D hard to call. Germline CDR1 is MNHEY and CDR2 is SVGAGI. CDR3 size: 12 residues. The germline V and J ends were trimmed by 7 bases and 6 bases, with 10 bases remaining between them. CDR3 nucleotides: TGTGCCAGCAAAAGGGAGGGTCAGCCCCAGCATTTT. Translating gives CASKREGQPQHF.

V and J are TRBV9 and TRBJ2-7, with a weak D call TRBD2 (6 bases). The CDR3 consists of 13 residues. Between the trimmed V and J ends, which lost 6 bases and 3 bases, there was a span of 13 bases. CDR1 SGDLS and CDR2 YYNGEE come from the germline V gene. CDR3 loop: CASNRDLGYEQYF. In nucleotides, the CDR3 is TGTGCCAGCAACCGGGACTTGGGCTACGAGCAGTACTTC.

The chain is built from TRBV19 and TRBJ1-1; 8 nucleotides match TRBD1. CDR1 is LNHDA, CDR2 SQIVND, per germline (reference sequence). This CDR3 comprises 17 residues. The V segment lost 4 bases and the J segment 4 bases; nucleotides outside the gene matches: 14. This chain's CDR3 is CASSTLRNRGSITEAFF. The CDR3 nucleotides read TGTGCCAGTAGTACCCTCCGGAACAGGGGGTCGATCACTGAAGCTTTCTTT. The full variable domain, completed using reference TRBV19 and TRBJ1-1, is DGGITQSPKYLFRKEGQNVTLSCEQNLNHDAMYWYRQDPGQGLRLIYYSQIVNDFQKGDIAEGYSVSREKKESFPLTVTSAQKNPTAFYLCASSTLRNRGSITEAFFGQGTRLTVV.